The text below deals with one TCR beta chain. What this receptor recognizes is not known. Base qualities are not recorded, but no much larger clone differs from it by a single base. These data come from a study of shared clonotypes between healthy human individuals (dated by TCRdb to 2020 to 2022). The study in broad terms: A few men and a couple of women, aged 18 to 49 years, made up the cohort. Per donor, three plates each were used for CD4 naive and CD4 memory, two for CD8 naive, and one for CD8 memory. The study deeply sequenced blood TCR repertoires of about 5 healthy adults to estimate repertoire size and the extent of clonotype sharing between individuals. To increase sequencing depth and limit assay-specific biases, different laboratories used diverse techniques to prepare libraries and sequence TCR repertoires. Leukapheresis yielded between about 0.9 and 10 billion PBMCs per donor.

Donors were healthy HIV-negative adults with no recently reported acute infections or vaccinations. All donors were Caucasian adults living in Nashville, Tennessee, USA. CD4+ T cells were enriched through magnetic negative selection, after which naive cells were positively selected on CD45RA and the remaining negative fraction served as the memory subset. After blood collection by leukapheresis, PBMCs were isolated using Ficoll-Histopaque density gradient centrifugation and then cryopreserved in the vapor phase of liquid nitrogen. Analytical flow cytometry was used to check the purity and quantity of each magnetically sorted T cell population. Each sorted fraction had its genomic DNA isolated and then quantified by UV absorbance on a Nanodrop 2000c. General findings and caveats noted by the study authors: Sampling was restricted to blood, and TCR repertoires in tissues likely differ from the TCR repertoires found in blood. Naive subsets generally had larger estimated clonotype richness than memory subsets. Pairwise subsampling indicated that sequencing depth was expected to affect the degree of clonotype sharing among donors. The genetic and exposure-history diversity represented was limited by the small number of donors. Compared with non-shared clonotypes, clonotypes shared by all four sorted-subset donors had higher generation probabilities. Sharing across several donors was observed for approximately 4.6% of naive CD4, less than 4% of naive CD8, over 2% of memory CD4, and around 0.44% of memory CD8 clonotypes. Even with the large sequencing depth, rarefaction of the sorted-subset datasets indicated that sequencing was incomplete.

Trimming removed 0 bases from V and 4 bases from J; the gene matches leave 3 bases unexplained. CDR1 and CDR2, per the germline V gene (reference sequence), are SGHNT and YYREEE. From the cysteine up to the phenylalanine, the CDR3 has a length of 15 residues. Only the CDR3 DNA is retained, 45 bases long and in frame from the first base. Using the deep immunoSEQ assay, TCR CDR3 regions were amplified from genomic DNA by multiplex PCR. For each cell subset, the extracted genomic DNA was distributed evenly across all wells of several immunoSEQ 96-well plates, and each plate served as one replicate. For sorted subsets, approximately 200 ng of genomic DNA, equivalent to some 30,000 T cell genomes, went into each replicate PCR. The purified libraries were quantified using a Qubit 3.0 fluorometer, sized with a Bioanalyzer 2100, and then quantified again using the KAPA Library Quantification kit. Every immunoSEQ 96-well plate was sequenced on a dedicated single-read 150-cycle Illumina NextSeq 550 flow cell. The source study handled its data this way. The immunoSEQ output contained only junctional sequences without quality scores, so filtering could not match that applied to full-length reads. To assign V/J genes and CDR3, sequences were annotated using PyIR, a Python wrapper for IgBLAST v1.9, with IMGT germline references. Reads with weak V/J assignments (E-value above 1e-6), missing CDR3, stop codons, out-of-frame junctions, or ambiguous translated residues were removed. V3J clonotypes were defined as sequences sharing an identical inferred V gene, J gene, and CDR3 amino acid sequence. Percentage overlap between repertoires was computed as shared unique clonotypes divided by the size of the smaller repertoire. Richness of each repertoire was evaluated using RTK rarefaction, the Chao1 estimator, and Recon v2.1 estimates of unobserved clonotypes. OLGA was used to compute generation probabilities for all TCRbeta clonotypes that the gDNA method yielded from a few donors. The table comes from immuneACCESS by way of TCRdb, which keeps in-frame sequences with V and J called. Part of the clones is missing from these tables; in studies checked, under half for an unresolved V gene and the rest for unknown reasons. Clone size and V and J calls were adopted from that table, with D and trimming inferred from the DNA. This sample comprises under 600,000 clones, around 95% of them detected only once. The ten top clones hold about 0.06% of the sample.

This receptor was obtained from a young woman in good health. The material sequenced was naive CD4+ T cells sorted from blood. In light of the paper, this sample's cell subset or site label describes: CD45RA+ positively selected. The chain was built from TRBV5-4 and TRBJ2-2; 7 central bases correspond to TRBD1. CDR3 region: CASSLAAGGTGELFF. The nucleotide sequence reads TGTGCCAGCAGCTTGGCTGCAGGGGGCACCGGGGAGCTGTTTTTT.